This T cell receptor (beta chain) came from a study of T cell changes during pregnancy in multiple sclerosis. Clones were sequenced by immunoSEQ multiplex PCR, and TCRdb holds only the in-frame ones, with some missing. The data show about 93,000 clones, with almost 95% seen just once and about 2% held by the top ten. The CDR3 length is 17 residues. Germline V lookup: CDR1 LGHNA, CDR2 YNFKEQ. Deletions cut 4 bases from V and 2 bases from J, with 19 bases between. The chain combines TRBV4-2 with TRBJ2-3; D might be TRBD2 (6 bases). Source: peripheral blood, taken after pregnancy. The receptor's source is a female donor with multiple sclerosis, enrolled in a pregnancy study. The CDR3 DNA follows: TGTGCCAGCAGCCCCAAGAAGGCGGGGACGATCACAGATACGCAGTATTTT. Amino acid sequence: CASSPKKAGTITDTQYF.